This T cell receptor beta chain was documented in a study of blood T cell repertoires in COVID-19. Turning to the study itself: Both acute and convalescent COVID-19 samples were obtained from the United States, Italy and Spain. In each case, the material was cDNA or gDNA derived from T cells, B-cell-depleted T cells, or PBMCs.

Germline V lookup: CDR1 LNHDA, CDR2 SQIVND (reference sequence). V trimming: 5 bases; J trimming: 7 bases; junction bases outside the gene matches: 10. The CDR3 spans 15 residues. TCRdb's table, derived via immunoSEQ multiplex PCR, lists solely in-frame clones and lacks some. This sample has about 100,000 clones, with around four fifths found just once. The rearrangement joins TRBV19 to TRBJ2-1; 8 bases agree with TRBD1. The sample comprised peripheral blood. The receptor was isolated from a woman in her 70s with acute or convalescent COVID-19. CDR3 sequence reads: CASSPERTGQNEQFF. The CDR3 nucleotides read TGTGCCAGTAGTCCCGAGAGGACAGGGCAGAATGAGCAGTTCTTC.